The clone carrying this T cell receptor (beta chain) has only one observation. Its antigen is as yet unknown. J lost 5 bases, V lost 3 bases, and 6 bases had no gene match. Germline loops: CDR1 SGHNT, CDR2 YYREEE (reference sequence). CDR3 size: 14 residues. Sequencing of TCR beta covered CD8+ and CD4+ T cells obtained from blood. This entry comes from a study of CD8 T cells in Susac syndrome. Study conclusions and caveats: The total CD8+ repertoires yielded more than 15 Susac-specific public clones and the CD8+ TEMRA repertoires yielded roughly five.

An input of 0.5 to 1 ug of RNA was subjected to reverse transcription using random hexamers. Each CDR3 protein is one row after TCRdb ran MiXCR on the immunoSEQ multiplex PCR reads. Of about 120,000 distinct CDR3 sequences in the sample, around 94% are singletons; the top ten hold about 0.28%. The sequence was collected from a human donor with Susac syndrome. The chain employs TRBV5-4 and TRBJ2-5, with 8 bases that match TRBD1. Sample: CD8+ T cells from PBMCs. As DNA, the CDR3 is TGTGCCAGCAGCTACCAGGACAGGGCCGAGACCCAGTACTTC. It codes for CASSYQDRAETQYF.